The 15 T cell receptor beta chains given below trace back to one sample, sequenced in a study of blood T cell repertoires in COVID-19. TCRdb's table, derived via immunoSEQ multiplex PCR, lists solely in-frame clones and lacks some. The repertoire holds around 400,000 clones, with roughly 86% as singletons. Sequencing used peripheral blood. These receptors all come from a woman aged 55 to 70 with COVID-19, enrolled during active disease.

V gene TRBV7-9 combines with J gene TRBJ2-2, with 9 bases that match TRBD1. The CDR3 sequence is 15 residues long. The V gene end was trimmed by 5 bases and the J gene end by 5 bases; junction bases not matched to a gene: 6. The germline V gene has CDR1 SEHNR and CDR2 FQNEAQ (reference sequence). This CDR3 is CASSPGQGFTGELFF. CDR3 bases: TGTGCCAGCAGCCCGGGACAGGGTTTTACCGGGGAGCTGTTTTTT.

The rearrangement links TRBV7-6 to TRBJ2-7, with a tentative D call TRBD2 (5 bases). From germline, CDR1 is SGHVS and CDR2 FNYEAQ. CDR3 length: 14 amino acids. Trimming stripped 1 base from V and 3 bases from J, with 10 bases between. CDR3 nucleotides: TGTGCCAGCAGCTTAGGTGGGAGCCACTACGAGCAGTACTTC. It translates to CASSLGGSHYEQYF.

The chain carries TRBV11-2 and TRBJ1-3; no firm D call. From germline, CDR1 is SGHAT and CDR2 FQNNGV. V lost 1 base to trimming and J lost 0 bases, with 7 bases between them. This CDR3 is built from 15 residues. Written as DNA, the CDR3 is TGTGCCAGCAGCTTAGCCAGGAACTCTGGAAACACCATATATTTT. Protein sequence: CASSLARNSGNTIYF.

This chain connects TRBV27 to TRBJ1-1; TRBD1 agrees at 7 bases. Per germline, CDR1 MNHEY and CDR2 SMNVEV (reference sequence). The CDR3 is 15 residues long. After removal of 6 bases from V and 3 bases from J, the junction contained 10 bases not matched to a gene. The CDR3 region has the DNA TGTGCCAGCAGGGGGACAGCCCTGGGGGACACTGAAGCTTTCTTT. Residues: CASRGTALGDTEAFF.

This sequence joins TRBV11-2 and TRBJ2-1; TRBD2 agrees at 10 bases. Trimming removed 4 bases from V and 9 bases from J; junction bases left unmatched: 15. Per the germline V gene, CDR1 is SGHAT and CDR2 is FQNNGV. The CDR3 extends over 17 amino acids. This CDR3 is CASSSEGAGGPLVEQFF. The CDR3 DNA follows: TGTGCCAGCAGCTCCGAGGGAGCGGGGGGGCCTCTGGTTGAGCAGTTCTTC.

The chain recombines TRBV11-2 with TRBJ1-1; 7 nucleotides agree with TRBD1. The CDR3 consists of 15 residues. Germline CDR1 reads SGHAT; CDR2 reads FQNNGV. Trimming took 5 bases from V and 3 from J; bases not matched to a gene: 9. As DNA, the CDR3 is TGTGCCAGCAGCCCCGGGCTAGACAGGGACACTGAAGCTTTCTTT. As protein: CASSPGLDRDTEAFF.

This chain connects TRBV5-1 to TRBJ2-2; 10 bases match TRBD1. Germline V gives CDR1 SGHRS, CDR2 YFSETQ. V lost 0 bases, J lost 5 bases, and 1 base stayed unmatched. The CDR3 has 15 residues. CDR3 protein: CASSLGTGGTGELFF. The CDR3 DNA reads TGCGCCAGCAGCTTGGGGACAGGGGGTACCGGGGAGCTGTTTTTT.

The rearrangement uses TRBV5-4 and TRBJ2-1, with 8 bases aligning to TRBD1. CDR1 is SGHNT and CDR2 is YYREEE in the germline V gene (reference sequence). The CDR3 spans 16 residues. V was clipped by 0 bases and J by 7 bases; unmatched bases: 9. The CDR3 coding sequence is TGTGCCAGCAGCTTGGATCCCAGGGGGCTTCTTAATGAGCAGTTCTTC. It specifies CASSLDPRGLLNEQFF. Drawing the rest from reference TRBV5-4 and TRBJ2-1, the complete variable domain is ETGVTQSPTHLIKTRGQQVTLRCSSQSGHNTVSWYQQALGQGPQFIFQYYREEENGRGNFPPRFSGLQFPNYSSELNVNALELDDSALYLCASSLDPRGLLNEQFFGPGTRLTVL.

CDR3 in DNA: TGTGCCAGCAGTCAAAGCGGGCAGAAATTTGTTTCAACTGGAAACACCATATATTTT. Amino acids: CASSQSGQKFVSTGNTIYF. The rearrangement links TRBV13 to TRBJ1-3; D gene ambiguous. V was shortened by 6 bases and J by 2 bases, with 26 bases between the two germline ends. CDR1 PRHDT and CDR2 FYEKMQ come from the germline V gene (reference sequence). The CDR3 covers 19 residues.

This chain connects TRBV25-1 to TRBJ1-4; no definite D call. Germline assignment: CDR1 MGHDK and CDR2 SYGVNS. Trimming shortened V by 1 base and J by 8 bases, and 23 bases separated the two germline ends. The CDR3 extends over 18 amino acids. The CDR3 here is CASSEFNSRNGVGEKLFF. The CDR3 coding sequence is TGTGCCAGCAGTGAATTTAACTCTAGGAACGGGGTAGGAGAAAAACTGTTTTTT.

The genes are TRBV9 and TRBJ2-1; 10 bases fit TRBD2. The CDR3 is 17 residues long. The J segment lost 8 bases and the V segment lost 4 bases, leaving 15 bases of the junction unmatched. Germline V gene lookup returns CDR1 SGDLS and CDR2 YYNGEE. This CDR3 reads CASSFQPSAGGLDEQFF. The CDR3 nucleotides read TGTGCCAGCAGCTTTCAACCCTCAGCGGGGGGGCTAGATGAGCAGTTCTTC.

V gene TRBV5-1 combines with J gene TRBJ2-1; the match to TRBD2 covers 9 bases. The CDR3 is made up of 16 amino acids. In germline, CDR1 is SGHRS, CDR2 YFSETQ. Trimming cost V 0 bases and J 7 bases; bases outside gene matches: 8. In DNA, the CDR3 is TGCGCCAGCAGCTTGGGGCTCGCGGGGGGGCTTAATGAGCAGTTCTTC. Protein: CASSLGLAGGLNEQFF.

In DNA, the CDR3 is TGTGCCAGCAGTTACCGTCAGTTTAACACCGGGGAGCTGTTTTTT. Amino acids: CASSYRQFNTGELFF. The rearrangement uses TRBV6-5 and TRBJ2-2; D unclear. This CDR3 comprises 15 residues. Germline CDR1 reads MNHEY; CDR2 reads SVGAGI. V was shortened by 2 bases and J by 2 bases, with 9 bases between the two germline ends.

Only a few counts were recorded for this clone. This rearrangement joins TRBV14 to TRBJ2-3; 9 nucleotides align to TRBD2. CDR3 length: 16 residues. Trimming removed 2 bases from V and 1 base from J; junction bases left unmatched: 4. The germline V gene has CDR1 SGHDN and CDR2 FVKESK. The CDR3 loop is CASSQLSGGRTDTQYF. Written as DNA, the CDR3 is TGTGCCAGCAGCCAACTAAGCGGGGGGCGCACAGATACGCAGTATTTT.

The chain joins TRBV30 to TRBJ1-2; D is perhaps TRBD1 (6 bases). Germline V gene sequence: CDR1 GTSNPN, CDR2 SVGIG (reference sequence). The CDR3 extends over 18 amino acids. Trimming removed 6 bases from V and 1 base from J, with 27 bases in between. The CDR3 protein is CACLPRGGQGVVNYGYTF. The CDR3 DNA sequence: TGTGCCTGTCTCCCTCGGGGGGGCCAGGGAGTCGTTAACTATGGCTACACCTTC.